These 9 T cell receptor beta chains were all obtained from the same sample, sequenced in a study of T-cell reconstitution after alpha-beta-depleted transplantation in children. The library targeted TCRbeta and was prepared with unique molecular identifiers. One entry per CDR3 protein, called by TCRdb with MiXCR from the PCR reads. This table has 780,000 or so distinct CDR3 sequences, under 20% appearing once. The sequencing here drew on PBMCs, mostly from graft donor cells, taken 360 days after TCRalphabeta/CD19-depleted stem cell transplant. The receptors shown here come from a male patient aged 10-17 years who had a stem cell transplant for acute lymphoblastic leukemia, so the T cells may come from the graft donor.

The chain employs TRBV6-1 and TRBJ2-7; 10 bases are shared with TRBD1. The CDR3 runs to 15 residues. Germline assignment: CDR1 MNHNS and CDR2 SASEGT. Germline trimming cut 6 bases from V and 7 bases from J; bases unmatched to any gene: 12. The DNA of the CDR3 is TGTGCCAGCAGGAAGCCGCGACAGGGGGCGAGGGAGCAGTACTTC. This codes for CASRKPRQGAREQYF.

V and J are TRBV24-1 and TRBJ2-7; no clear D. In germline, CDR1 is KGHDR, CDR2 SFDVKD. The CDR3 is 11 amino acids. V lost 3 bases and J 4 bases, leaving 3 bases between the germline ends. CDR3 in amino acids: CATSDEYEQYF. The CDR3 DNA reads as TGTGCCACCAGTGATGAGTACGAGCAGTACTTC.

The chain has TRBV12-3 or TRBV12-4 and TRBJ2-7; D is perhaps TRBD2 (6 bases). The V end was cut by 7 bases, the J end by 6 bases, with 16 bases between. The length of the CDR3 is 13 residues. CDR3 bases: TGTGCCAGCACCCGCGGCGGGATAAGCGAGCAGTACTTC. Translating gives CASTRGGISEQYF.

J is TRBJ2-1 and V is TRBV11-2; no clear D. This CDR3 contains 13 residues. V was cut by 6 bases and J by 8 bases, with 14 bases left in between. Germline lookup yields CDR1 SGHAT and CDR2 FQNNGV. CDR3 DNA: TGTGCCAGCAGTCGGTTGGTCCTCCATGAGCAGTTCTTC. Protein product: CASSRLVLHEQFF.

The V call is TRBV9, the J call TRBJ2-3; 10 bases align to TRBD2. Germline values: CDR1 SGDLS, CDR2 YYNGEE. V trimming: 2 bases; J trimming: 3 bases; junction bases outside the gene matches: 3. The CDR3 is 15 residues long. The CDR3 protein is CASSVWGLATDTQYF. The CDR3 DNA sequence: TGTGCCAGCAGCGTTTGGGGACTAGCGACAGATACGCAGTATTTT.

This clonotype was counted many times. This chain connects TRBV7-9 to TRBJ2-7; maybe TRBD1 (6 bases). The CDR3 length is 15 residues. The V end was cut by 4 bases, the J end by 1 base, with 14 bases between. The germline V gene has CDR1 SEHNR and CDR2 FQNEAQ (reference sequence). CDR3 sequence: CASSSAGTHSYEQYF. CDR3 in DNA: TGTGCCAGCAGCTCAGCCGGGACACATTCCTACGAGCAGTACTTC.

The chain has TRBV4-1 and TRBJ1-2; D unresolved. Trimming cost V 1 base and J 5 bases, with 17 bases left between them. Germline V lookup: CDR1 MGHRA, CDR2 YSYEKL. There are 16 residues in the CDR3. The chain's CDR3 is CASSQGSLQGSYGYTF. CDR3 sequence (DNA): TGCGCCAGCAGCCAAGGAAGCCTCCAAGGATCGTATGGCTACACCTTC.

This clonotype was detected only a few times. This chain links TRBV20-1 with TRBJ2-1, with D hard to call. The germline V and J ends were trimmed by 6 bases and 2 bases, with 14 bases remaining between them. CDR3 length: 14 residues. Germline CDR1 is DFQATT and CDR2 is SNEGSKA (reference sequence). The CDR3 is CSACAFEAYNEQFF. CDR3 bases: TGCAGTGCGTGCGCATTTGAGGCCTACAATGAGCAGTTCTTC.

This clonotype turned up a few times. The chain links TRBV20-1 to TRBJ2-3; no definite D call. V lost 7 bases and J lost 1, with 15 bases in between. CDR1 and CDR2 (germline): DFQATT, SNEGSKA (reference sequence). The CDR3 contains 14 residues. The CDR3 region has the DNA TGCAGTGTTATCATGAGGAGAGGCACAGATACGCAGTATTTT. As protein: CSVIMRRGTDTQYF.